This T cell receptor (beta chain) was sequenced in a study of T cells in Graves' hyperthyroidism and ophthalmopathy. Findings and caveats of the study: Ophthalmopathy cases were set apart from stable hyperthyroidism by a 13 V-J model. Progression to ophthalmopathy was predicted a median of roughly 6.8 months early.

Amplification of TCR beta CDR3 regions used RNA as the template. The TCR CDR3 was amplified in a first-round RT-PCR using the HTBI primer set. TCRdb re-analysed the multiplex PCR reads in MiXCR, keeping a single row per CDR3 protein. The sample carries around 350,000 distinct CDR3 sequences, less than 15% recorded once. For this clonotype: Antigen specificity is unknown.

V dropped 3 bases and J dropped 0 bases, with 14 bases sitting between them. Germline values: CDR1 LNHDA, CDR2 SQIVND (reference sequence). This CDR3 has 17 residues. It was uncontrolled infection, other autoimmune disease, pregnancy or lactation that excluded patients. The chain uses TRBV19 and TRBJ2-2; D may match TRBD1 or TRBD2 (5 bases each). The sequencing sample was made of blood. This sequence originates from a woman aged 18 to 35 with Graves' hyperthyroidism. The CDR3 coding sequence is TGTGCCAGTAGTATCAGTCCGGGACGGACGAACACCGGGGAGCTGTTTTTT. Translated: CASSISPGRTNTGELFF. Using reference TRBV19 and TRBJ2-2 for the parts outside the CDR3, the full variable domain is DGGITQSPKYLFRKEGQNVTLSCEQNLNHDAMYWYRQDPGQGLRLIYYSQIVNDFQKGDIAEGYSVSREKKESFPLTVTSAQKNPTAFYLCASSISPGRTNTGELFFGEGSRLTVL.